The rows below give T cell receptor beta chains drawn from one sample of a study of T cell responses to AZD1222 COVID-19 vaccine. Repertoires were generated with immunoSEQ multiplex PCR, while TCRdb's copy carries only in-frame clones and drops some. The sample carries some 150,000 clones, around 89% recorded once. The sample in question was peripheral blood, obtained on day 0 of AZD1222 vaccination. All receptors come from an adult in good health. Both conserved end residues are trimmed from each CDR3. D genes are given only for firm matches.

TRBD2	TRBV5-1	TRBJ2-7	ASSPGGGTLYEQY
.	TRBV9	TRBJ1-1	ASSIRPGVGTEAF
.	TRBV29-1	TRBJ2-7	SFRDGSYEQY
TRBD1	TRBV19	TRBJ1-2	ASSSTRTGSGYGYT
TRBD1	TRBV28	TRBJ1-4	ASSSGQWDEKLF
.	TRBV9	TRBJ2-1	ASRPGVGTEQF
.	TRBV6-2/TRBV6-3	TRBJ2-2	ASSYLAGELF
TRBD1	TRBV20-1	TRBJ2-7	SASGAGTGVPYEQY
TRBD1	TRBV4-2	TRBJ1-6	ASSQPTGGNSPLH
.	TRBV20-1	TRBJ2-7	SAGTPSGQY
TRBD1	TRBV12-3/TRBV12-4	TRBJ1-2	ASRSTGGGGYT
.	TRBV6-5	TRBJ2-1	ASSPDWGRGQF
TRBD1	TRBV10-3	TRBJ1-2	AISATGGAAGGYT
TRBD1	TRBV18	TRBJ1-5	ASSPPGQGGQPQH
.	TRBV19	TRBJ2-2	ASKSRGRGGTGELF
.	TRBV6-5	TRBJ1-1	ASTHPANTEAF
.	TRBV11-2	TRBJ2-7	ASSSTWGSYEQY
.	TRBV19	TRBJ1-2	ASSAGLYGYT
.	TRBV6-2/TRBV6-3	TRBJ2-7	ASSFRGHEQY
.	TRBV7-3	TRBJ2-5	ASSIVAQETQY
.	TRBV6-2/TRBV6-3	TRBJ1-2	ASSYRNRPISGYT
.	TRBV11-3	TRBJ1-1	ASSLLLGTEAF
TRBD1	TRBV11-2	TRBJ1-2	ASRRQGDYGYT
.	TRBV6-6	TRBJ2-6	ASSYPQGSGANVLT
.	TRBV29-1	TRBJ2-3	SVVEPGKAMQY
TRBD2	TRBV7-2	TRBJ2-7	ASSYGTIPYEQY
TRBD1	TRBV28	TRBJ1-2	ASSPGTGFGYGYT
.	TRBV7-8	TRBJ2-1	ASSLGGEGNEQF
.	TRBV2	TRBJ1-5	ASSPQPNQPQH
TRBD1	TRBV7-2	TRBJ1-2	ASSGTYRGTNYGYT
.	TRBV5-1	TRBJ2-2	ASSSPYTQWTNTGELF
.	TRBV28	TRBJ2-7	ASHEGGAYEQY
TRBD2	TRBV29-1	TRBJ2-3	SVRGGATDTQY
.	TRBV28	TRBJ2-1	ASIPGSSYNEQF